The entry below describes one T cell receptor beta chain. Amplification of TCR beta CDR3 regions used RNA transcripts. In the first round, RT-PCR was carried out with HTBI primers, and a multiplex PCR formed the second round. One entry per CDR3 protein results from TCRdb running MiXCR on the multiplex PCR reads. The data hold 300,000 to 500,000 distinct CDR3 sequences, with roughly 15% observed a single time. V gave up 5 bases and J gave up 1 base, with 18 bases separating them. This CDR3 contains 16 residues. These data belong to a study of Graves' ophthalmopathy and Graves' hyperthyroidism. The chain carries TRBV12-3 or TRBV12-4 and TRBJ2-7; perhaps TRBD2 as D (6 bases). Input material: peripheral blood. The clonotype originates from a woman aged 18 to 35 with stable Graves' hyperthyroidism. The CDR3 loop is CASSPSLAFVSYEQYF. The CDR3 nucleotides read TGTGCCAGCAGTCCATCGCTAGCGTTTGTATCCTACGAGCAGTACTTC.